This T cell receptor beta chain was sequenced in a study of T-cell memory formation after mild COVID-19. Broader study findings: CD4+ contracting clones were mainly CM and EM; CD8+ ones, EMRA. Certain responding clones were present in pre-infection memory, suggesting participation of cross-reactive memory. Day 15 to 85 contractors were CD4/CD8 balanced; later expanders leaned CD4+.

This CDR3 is 16 amino acids long. Germline CDR1 LNHDA, CDR2 SQIVND (reference sequence). Trimming cost V 1 base and J 4 bases; bases outside gene matches: 9. This clonotype came up many times. Its antigen is unknown. Barcoded TCR alpha and TCR beta cDNA libraries with UMIs came from 5'RACE using constant-segment primers. A single record per CDR3 protein comes from TCRdb applying MiXCR to the 5' RACE reads. The sample lists roughly 310,000 distinct CDR3 sequences; roughly 15% were seen once. The receptor comes from a man between 18 and 35 years old who had mild COVID-19 (a few samples of this study predate the infection). Cell type and time point are not known. The genes are TRBV19 and TRBJ2-5, with TRBD1 identical over 7 bases. Sequenced material: PBMCs or a T cell subset sorted from them (not recorded which). The CDR3: CASSIGAGGHIETQYF. The CDR3 DNA follows: TGTGCCAGTAGTATAGGCGCAGGGGGTCATATAGAGACCCAGTACTTC. Complete variable domain (other parts from reference TRBV19 and TRBJ2-5): DGGITQSPKYLFRKEGQNVTLSCEQNLNHDAMYWYRQDPGQGLRLIYYSQIVNDFQKGDIAEGYSVSREKKESFPLTVTSAQKNPTAFYLCASSIGAGGHIETQYFGPGTRLLVL.